The 20 T cell receptor beta chains reported below all come from one sample, sequenced in a study of blood T cell repertoires in COVID-19. The table came from immunoSEQ multiplex PCR; TCRdb's copy has only in-frame clones and leaves some out. The table has 35,000 to 45,000 clones, about 86% seen once. Source material: peripheral blood. All receptors come from a man aged 70-80 years with acute or convalescent COVID-19.

The chain recombines TRBV2 with TRBJ2-1, with D perhaps TRBD2 (6 bases). CDR3 length: 15 amino acids. The germline V and J ends were trimmed by 6 bases and 7 bases, with 19 bases remaining between them. Germline V CDR1 and CDR2: SNHLY, FYNNEI. CDR3 sequence: CASSLSLSRGNEQFF. The CDR3 nucleotides are TGTGCCAGCAGCCTCTCTCTCAGTCGGGGGAATGAGCAGTTCTTC.

This clone was detected once. The chain is built from TRBV6-2 or TRBV6-3 and TRBJ1-5; TRBD1 agrees at 7 bases. Trimming removed 2 bases from V and 5 bases from J; junction bases left unmatched: 9. Germline CDR1 reads MNHEY; CDR2 reads SVGEGT. CDR3 length: 16 amino acids. The CDR3 is CASSYQRQGGDQPQHF. CDR3 in DNA: TGTGCCAGCAGTTACCAGCGGCAGGGGGGTGATCAGCCCCAGCATTTT.

V is TRBV7-9 and J is TRBJ1-6; 9 bases fit TRBD1. Germline-derived CDR1 and CDR2 are SEHNR and FQNEAQ (reference sequence). The CDR3 extends over 15 amino acids. Trimming took 1 base from V and 10 from J; bases not matched to a gene: 5. Here the CDR3 DNA reads TGTGCCAGCAGCTTAGAGACAGGGGGGGGGTCACCCCTCCACTTT. It codes for CASSLETGGGSPLHF.

The chain joins TRBV4-1 to TRBJ1-5; D might be TRBD1 (5 bases). Germline CDR1 and CDR2: MGHRA and YSYEKL. Trimming stripped 2 bases from V and 4 bases from J, with 9 bases between. The CDR3 consists of 14 residues. The DNA for the CDR3 is TGCGCCAGCAGCCAATTGGACACTAATCAGCCCCAGCATTTT. This codes for CASSQLDTNQPQHF.

The chain combines TRBV7-8 with TRBJ1-1; D remains ambiguous. Looked up from germline, CDR1 is SGHVS and CDR2 is FQNEAQ. Between the trimmed V and J ends, which lost 1 base and 3 bases, there was a span of 15 bases. The CDR3 runs to 16 residues. CDR3 region: CASSLVGGGYDTEAFF. In nucleotides, the CDR3 is TGTGCCAGCAGCTTAGTCGGAGGCGGCTACGACACTGAAGCTTTCTTT.

The chain couples TRBV4-1 to TRBJ2-3, with D perhaps TRBD1 (6 bases). Trimming stripped 2 bases from V and 4 bases from J, with 19 bases between. CDR3 length: 17 residues. CDR1 and CDR2 from the germline V gene are MGHRA and YSYEKL. The CDR3 protein is CASSQRDTNWGSDTQYF. For the CDR3, the DNA is TGCGCCAGCAGCCAAAGGGACACTAATTGGGGTTCAGATACGCAGTATTTT.

This chain uses TRBV29-1 with TRBJ1-2, with TRBD1 matching over 12 bases. CDR1 and CDR2 (germline): SQVTM, ANQGSEA. V lost 6 bases to trimming and J lost 9 bases; unmatched junction nucleotides: 5. The CDR3 runs 12 residues. In DNA form, the CDR3 reads TGCAGCGTCGGGACAGGGGGCTCGAGCTACACCTTC. Translating it yields CSVGTGGSSYTF.

The gene calls are TRBV20-1 and TRBJ1-1; TRBD1 agrees at 7 bases. Germline V lookup: CDR1 DFQATT, CDR2 SNEGSKA (reference sequence). The CDR3 contains 16 residues. After removal of 3 bases from V and 0 bases from J, the junction contained 10 bases not matched to a gene. CDR3 sequence reads: CSASPPRQGVNTEAFF. CDR3 in DNA: TGCAGTGCTAGTCCCCCCAGACAGGGCGTGAACACTGAAGCTTTCTTT.

This chain links TRBV20-1 with TRBJ2-5; possibly TRBD2 for D (5 bases). The germline V gene encodes CDR1 DFQATT and CDR2 SNEGSKA (reference sequence). Trimming cost V 3 bases and J 5 bases, with 13 bases left between them. This CDR3 has 13 amino acids. In DNA form, the CDR3 reads TGCAGTGCTAGTTCGGGAATTTCGGAGACCCAGTACTTC. It translates to CSASSGISETQYF.

The chain carries TRBV30 and TRBJ1-1, with D unclear. V was cut by 2 bases and J by 0 bases, with 4 bases left in between. The germline V gene encodes CDR1 GTSNPN and CDR2 SVGIG (reference sequence). The CDR3 runs 12 residues. The CDR3 reads CAWSPLNTEAFF. In nucleotides, the CDR3 is TGTGCCTGGAGTCCTCTGAACACTGAAGCTTTCTTT.

The V call is TRBV27, the J call TRBJ2-5, with D perhaps TRBD2 (5 bases). The CDR3 covers 15 residues. Germline V lookup: CDR1 MNHEY, CDR2 SMNVEV (reference sequence). Trimming stripped 5 bases from V and 4 bases from J, with 17 bases between. CDR3 loop: CASSDYGLDRETQYF. CDR3 coding DNA: TGTGCCAGCAGTGACTACGGACTGGATAGAGAGACCCAGTACTTC.

The chain combines TRBV5-4 with TRBJ2-1; 11 bases match TRBD1. V trimming: 4 bases; J trimming: 3 bases; junction bases outside the gene matches: 3. Per the germline V gene, CDR1 is SGHNT and CDR2 is YYREEE (reference sequence). The CDR3 is 15 residues long. CDR3 bases: TGTGCCAGCAGCGGGGGGACAGGGGGCTACAATGAGCAGTTCTTC. Protein sequence: CASSGGTGGYNEQFF.

The CDR3 here is CASSQRGSWYEQYF. CDR3 sequence (DNA): TGTGCCAGCAGCCAGAGGGGGTCCTGGTACGAGCAGTACTTC. The chain is built from TRBV3-1 (or the pseudogene TRBV3-2) and TRBJ2-7; a possible D gene is TRBD1 (6 bases). Trimming removed 3 bases at V and 4 bases at J, with 13 bases between. The CDR3 has 14 residues. Germline CDR1 reads LGHDT; CDR2 reads YNNKEL (reference sequence).

The chain has TRBV27 and TRBJ2-7, with 8 positions matching TRBD2. Germline loops: CDR1 MNHEY, CDR2 SMNVEV (reference sequence). The CDR3 loop spans 14 amino acids. The V gene end was trimmed by 0 bases and the J gene end by 4 bases; junction bases not matched to a gene: 2. CDR3 DNA: TGTGCCAGCAGTTTATCCCCGGGAGGGTACGAGCAGTACTTC. This translates into CASSLSPGGYEQYF.

The rearrangement uses TRBV5-6 and TRBJ1-5, with 7 bases lining up with TRBD1. The trim removed 4 bases at V and 0 bases at J, leaving 13 bases unmatched. Per the germline V gene, CDR1 is SGHDT and CDR2 is YYEEEE. The CDR3 totals 18 residues. The CDR3, as DNA: TGTGCCAGCAGCCTCTGGACAGGCCGTGTGTATAGCAATCAGCCCCAGCATTTT. Protein sequence: CASSLWTGRVYSNQPQHF.

This sequence joins TRBV4-2 and TRBJ2-5; D is perhaps TRBD2 (6 bases). Per germline, CDR1 LGHNA and CDR2 YNFKEQ. Trimming took off 3 bases at V and 1 base at J, with 12 bases between the two ends. The CDR3 consists of 15 residues. In DNA, the CDR3 is TGTGCCAGCAGCCAGAGTGGTAGCGGCCAAGAGACCCAGTACTTC. Amino acids: CASSQSGSGQETQYF.

The V gene is TRBV5-1, the J gene TRBJ1-3, with D hard to call. Between the trimmed V and J ends, which lost 4 bases and 0 bases, there was a span of 14 bases. The germline V gene encodes CDR1 SGHRS and CDR2 YFSETQ. This CDR3 spans 16 amino acids. The CDR3 region is CASSRLERNSGNTIYF. The CDR3 nucleotides are TGCGCCAGCAGCCGACTTGAGCGGAACTCTGGAAACACCATATATTTT.

The chain couples TRBV5-1 to TRBJ2-7, with 12 bases fitting TRBD1. With 4 bases clipped from V and 6 bases from J, the junction kept 8 bases outside the gene matches. This CDR3 is 15 amino acids long. In germline, CDR1 is SGHRS, CDR2 YFSETQ. The chain's CDR3 is CASSRDRGPPSEQYF. The CDR3 DNA sequence: TGCGCCAGCAGCAGGGACAGGGGGCCACCCAGCGAGCAGTACTTC.

The genes are TRBV6-6 and TRBJ2-7, with 9 bases aligning to TRBD2. CDR1 is MNHNY and CDR2 is SVGAGI in the germline V gene (reference sequence). The V and J ends lost 2 bases and 0 bases, in that order; junction bases with no gene match: 2. The CDR3 consists of 15 residues. CDR3 sequence (DNA): TGTGCCAGCAGTTACGAGACTAGCGGCTCCTACGAGCAGTACTTC. It codes for CASSYETSGSYEQYF.

The chain carries TRBV11-2 and TRBJ1-2; no clear D. Germline CDR1 reads SGHAT; CDR2 reads FQNNGV. Trimming removed 5 bases from V and 7 bases from J, with 17 bases in between. The CDR3 covers 14 residues. The CDR3 DNA reads as TGTGCCAGCAGCCCTCTCACCCAAGCGGTTGGCTACACCTTC. Its translation: CASSPLTQAVGYTF.